This T cell receptor (beta chain) was identified in a study of T-cell memory formation after mild COVID-19. Germline values: CDR1 SNHLY, CDR2 FYNNEI. The CDR3 length is 11 residues. TCRdb reprocessed the 5' RACE reads via MiXCR and lists one record per CDR3 protein. The sample has 250,000 to 350,000 distinct CDR3 sequences, roughly 16% seen once; the top ten hold roughly 23%. In the case of this clonotype: One junction end disagrees with the germline gene, perhaps due to a read error.

This rearrangement joins TRBV2 to TRBJ1-1; D remains ambiguous. Sequenced sample: PBMCs or a T cell subset sorted from them (not recorded which). The sequence was collected from a man younger than 30 who had mild COVID-19 (a few samples of this study predate the infection). Cell type and time point are not known. CDR3 in amino acids: CAGRQNTEAFF. The CDR3 nucleotides read TGTGCCGGCAGACAGAACACTGAAGCTTTCTTT.